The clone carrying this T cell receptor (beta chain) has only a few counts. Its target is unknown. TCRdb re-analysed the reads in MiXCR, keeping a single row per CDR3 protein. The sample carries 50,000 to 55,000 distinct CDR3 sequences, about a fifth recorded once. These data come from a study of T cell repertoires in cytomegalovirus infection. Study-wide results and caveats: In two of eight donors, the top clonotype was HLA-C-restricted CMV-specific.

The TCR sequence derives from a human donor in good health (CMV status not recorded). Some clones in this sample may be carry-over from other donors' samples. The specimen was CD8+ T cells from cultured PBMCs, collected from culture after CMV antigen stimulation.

CDR3 in DNA: TGTGCCAGCAGTTTTACAGGGGCTTCCTACGAGCAGTACTTC. As protein: CASSFTGASYEQYF. The gene calls are TRBV27 and TRBJ2-7; 7 bases map to TRBD1. Germline CDR1 reads MNHEY; CDR2 reads SMNVEV (reference sequence). The V and J ends lost 3 bases and 1 base, in that order; junction bases with no gene match: 3. This CDR3 contains 14 residues.